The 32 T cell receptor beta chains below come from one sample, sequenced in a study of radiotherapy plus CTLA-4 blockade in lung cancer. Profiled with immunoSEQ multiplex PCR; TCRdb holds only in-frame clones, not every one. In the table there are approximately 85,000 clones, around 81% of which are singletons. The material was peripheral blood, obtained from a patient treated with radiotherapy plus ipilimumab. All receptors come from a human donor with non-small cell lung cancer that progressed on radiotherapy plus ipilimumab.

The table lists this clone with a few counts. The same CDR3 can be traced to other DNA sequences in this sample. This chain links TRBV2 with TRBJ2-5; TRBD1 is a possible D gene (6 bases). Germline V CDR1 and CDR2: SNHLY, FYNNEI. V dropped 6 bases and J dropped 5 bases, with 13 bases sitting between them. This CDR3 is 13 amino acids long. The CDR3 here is CASSAGRGETQYF. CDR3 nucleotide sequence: TGTGCCAGCAGCGCAGGCAGGGGTGAGACCCAGTACTTC.

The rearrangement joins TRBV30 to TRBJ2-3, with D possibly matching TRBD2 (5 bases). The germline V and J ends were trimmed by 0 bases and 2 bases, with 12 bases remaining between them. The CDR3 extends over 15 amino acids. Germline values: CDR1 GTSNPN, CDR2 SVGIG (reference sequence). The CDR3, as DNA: TGTGCCTGGAGTGTTGAGGGTCTGTACACAGATACGCAGTATTTT. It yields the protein CAWSVEGLYTDTQYF. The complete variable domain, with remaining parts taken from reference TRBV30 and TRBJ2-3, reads SQTIHQWPATLVQPVGSPLSLECTVEGTSNPNLYWYRQAAGRGLQLLFYSVGIGQISSEVPQNLSASRPQDRQFILSSKKLLLSDSGFYLCAWSVEGLYTDTQYFGPGTRLTVL.

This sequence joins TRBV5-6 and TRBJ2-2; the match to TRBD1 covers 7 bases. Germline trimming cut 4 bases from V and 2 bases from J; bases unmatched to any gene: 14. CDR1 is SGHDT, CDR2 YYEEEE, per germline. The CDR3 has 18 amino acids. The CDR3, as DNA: TGTGCCAGCAGCACACCGGTTTGGACAGGCCTTAACACCGGGGAGCTGTTTTTT. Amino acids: CASSTPVWTGLNTGELFF.

CDR3 in DNA: TGTGCCAGTAGTATGGGTTCGGGGACCGGGAACACTGAAGCTTTCTTT. Protein product: CASSMGSGTGNTEAFF. This chain connects TRBV19 to TRBJ1-1; the D gene is possibly TRBD1 (5 bases). The V gene's germline CDR1 is LNHDA and CDR2 SQIVND (reference sequence). The germline V and J ends were trimmed by 3 bases and 1 base, with 15 bases remaining between them. CDR3 size: 16 residues.

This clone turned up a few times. The CDR3 region is CASSRLPPQNTIYF. Here the CDR3 DNA reads TGTGCCAGCAGTCGACTGCCGCCACAAAACACCATATATTTT. This chain links TRBV7-2 with TRBJ1-3; no definite D call. Germline V lookup: CDR1 SGHTA, CDR2 FQGNSA. V was pared by 6 bases and J by 6 bases, with 15 bases between. The CDR3 sequence is 14 residues long.

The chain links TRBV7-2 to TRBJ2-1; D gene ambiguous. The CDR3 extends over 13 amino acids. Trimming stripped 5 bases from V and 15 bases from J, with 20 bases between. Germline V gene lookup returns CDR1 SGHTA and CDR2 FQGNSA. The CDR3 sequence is CASSPDPTLGGFF. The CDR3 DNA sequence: TGTGCCAGCAGCCCTGACCCCACCCTGGGCGGGTTCTTC.

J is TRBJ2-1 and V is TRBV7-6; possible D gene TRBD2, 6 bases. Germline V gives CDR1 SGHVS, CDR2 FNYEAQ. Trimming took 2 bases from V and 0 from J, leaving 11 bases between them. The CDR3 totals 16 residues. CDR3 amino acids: CASSLFAGPSYNEQFF. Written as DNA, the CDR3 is TGTGCCAGCAGCTTATTTGCGGGGCCCTCCTACAATGAGCAGTTCTTC. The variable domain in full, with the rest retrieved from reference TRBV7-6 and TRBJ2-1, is GAGVSQSPRYKVTKRGQDVALRCDPISGHVSLYWYRQALGQGPEFLTYFNYEAQQDKSGLPNDRFSAERPEGSISTLTIQRTEQRDSAMYRCASSLFAGPSYNEQFFGPGTRLTVL.

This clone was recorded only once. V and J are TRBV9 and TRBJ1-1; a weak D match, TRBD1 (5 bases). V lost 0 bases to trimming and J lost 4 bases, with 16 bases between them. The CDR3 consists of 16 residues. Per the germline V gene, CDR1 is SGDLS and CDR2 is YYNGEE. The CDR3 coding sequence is TGTGCCAGCAGCGTAGCTGGGGCTGCAAGAAGCACTGAAGCTTTCTTT. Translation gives CASSVAGAARSTEAFF. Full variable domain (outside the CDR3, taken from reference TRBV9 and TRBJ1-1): DSGVTQTPKHLITATGQRVTLRCSPRSGDLSVYWYQQSLDQGLQFLIQYYNGEERAKGNILERFSAQQFPDLHSELNLSSLELGDSALYFCASSVAGAARSTEAFFGQGTRLTVV.

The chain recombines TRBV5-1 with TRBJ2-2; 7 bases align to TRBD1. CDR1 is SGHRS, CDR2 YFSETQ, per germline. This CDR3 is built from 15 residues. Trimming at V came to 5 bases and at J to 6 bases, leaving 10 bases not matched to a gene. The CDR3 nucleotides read TGCGCCAGCAGTATCCCGACAGGGATGGCCGGGGAGCTGTTTTTT. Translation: CASSIPTGMAGELFF.

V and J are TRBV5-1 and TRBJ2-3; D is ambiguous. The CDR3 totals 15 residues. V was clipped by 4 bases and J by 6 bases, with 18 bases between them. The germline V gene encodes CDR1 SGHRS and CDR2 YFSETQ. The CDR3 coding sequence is TGCGCCAGCAGCATCCAGGCGGCACCTTCCGATACGCAGTATTTT. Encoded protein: CASSIQAAPSDTQYF.

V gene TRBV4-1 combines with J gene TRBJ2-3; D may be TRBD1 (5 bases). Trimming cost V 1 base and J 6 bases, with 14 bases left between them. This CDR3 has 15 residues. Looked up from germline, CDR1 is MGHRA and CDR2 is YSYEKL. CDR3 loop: CASSQGAGLMDTQYF. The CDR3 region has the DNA TGCGCCAGCAGCCAAGGGGCAGGGCTCATGGATACGCAGTATTTT.

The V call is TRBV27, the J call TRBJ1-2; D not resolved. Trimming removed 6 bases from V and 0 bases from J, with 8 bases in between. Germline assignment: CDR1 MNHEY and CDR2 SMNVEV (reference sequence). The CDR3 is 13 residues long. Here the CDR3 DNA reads TGTGCCAGCAGCGATCAAGCTAACTATGGCTACACCTTC. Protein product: CASSDQANYGYTF.

The CDR3 spells CASSTGTGPFGGYTF. The CDR3 DNA reads TGTGCCAGCAGCACCGGGACAGGGCCATTTGGTGGCTACACCTTC. This chain joins TRBV9 and TRBJ1-2, with 9 positions matching TRBD1. This CDR3 contains 15 residues. V shed 4 bases, J shed 7 bases, and the junction held 11 bases outside the gene matches. From germline, CDR1 is SGDLS and CDR2 YYNGEE.

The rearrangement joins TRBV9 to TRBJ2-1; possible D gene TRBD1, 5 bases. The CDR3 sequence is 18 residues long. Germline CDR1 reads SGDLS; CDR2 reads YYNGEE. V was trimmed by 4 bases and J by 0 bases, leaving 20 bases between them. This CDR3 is CASSFQSGSLSSYNEQFF. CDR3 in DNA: TGTGCCAGCAGCTTCCAATCAGGGTCCCTAAGCTCCTACAATGAGCAGTTCTTC.

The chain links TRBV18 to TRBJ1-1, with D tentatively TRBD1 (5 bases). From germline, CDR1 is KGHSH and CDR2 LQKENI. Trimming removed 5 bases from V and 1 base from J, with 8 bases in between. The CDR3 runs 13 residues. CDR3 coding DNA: TGTGCCAGCTCAGGCGACAGGAACACTGAAGCTTTCTTT. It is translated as CASSGDRNTEAFF.

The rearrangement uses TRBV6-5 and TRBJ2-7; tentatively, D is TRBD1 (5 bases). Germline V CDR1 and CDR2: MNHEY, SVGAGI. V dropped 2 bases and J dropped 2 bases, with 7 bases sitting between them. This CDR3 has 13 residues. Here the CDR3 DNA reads TGTGCCAGCAGTTACCGCAGGGCCTACGAGCAGTACTTC. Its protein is CASSYRRAYEQYF.

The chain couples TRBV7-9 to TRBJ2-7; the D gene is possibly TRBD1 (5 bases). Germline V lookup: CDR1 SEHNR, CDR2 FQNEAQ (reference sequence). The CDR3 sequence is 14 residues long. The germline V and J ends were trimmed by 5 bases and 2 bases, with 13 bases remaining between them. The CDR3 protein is CASSQVQETYEQYF. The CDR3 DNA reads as TGTGCCAGCAGCCAAGTACAGGAGACCTACGAGCAGTACTTC.

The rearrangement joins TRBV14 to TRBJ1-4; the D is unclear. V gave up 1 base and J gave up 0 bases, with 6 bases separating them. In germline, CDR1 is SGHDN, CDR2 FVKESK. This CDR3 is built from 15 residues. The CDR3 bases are TGTGCCAGCAGCCAAGTGCGGACAACTAATGAAAAACTGTTTTTT. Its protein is CASSQVRTTNEKLFF.

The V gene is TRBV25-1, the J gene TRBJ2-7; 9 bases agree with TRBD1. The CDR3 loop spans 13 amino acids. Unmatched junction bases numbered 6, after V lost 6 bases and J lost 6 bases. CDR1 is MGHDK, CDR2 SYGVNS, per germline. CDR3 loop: CASRDRGIGEQYF. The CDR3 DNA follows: TGTGCCAGCAGGGACAGGGGAATTGGCGAGCAGTACTTC.

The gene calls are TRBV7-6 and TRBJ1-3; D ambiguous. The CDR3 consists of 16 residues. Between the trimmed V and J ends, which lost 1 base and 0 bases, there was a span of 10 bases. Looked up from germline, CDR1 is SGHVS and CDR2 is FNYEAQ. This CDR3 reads CASSLGAVSSGNTIYF. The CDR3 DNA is TGTGCCAGCAGCTTAGGGGCGGTTAGCTCTGGAAACACCATATATTTT.

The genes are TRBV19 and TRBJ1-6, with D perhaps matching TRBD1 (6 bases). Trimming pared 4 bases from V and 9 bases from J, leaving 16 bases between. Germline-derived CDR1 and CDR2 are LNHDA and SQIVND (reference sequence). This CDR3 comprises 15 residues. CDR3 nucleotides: TGTGCCAGTAGTACGGGACAATTGGGCCGTTCACCCCTCCACTTT. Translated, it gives CASSTGQLGRSPLHF. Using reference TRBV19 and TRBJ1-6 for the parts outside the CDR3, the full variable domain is DGGITQSPKYLFRKEGQNVTLSCEQNLNHDAMYWYRQDPGQGLRLIYYSQIVNDFQKGDIAEGYSVSREKKESFPLTVTSAQKNPTAFYLCASSTGQLGRSPLHFGNGTRLTVT.

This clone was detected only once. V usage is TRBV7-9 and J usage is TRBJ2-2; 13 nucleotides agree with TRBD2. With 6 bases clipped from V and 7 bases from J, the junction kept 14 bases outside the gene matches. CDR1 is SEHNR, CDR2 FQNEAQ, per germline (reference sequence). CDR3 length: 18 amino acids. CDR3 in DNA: TGTGCCAGCAGGTCACGGACTAGCGGGAGAGGCTTGGGCGGGGAGCTGTTTTTT. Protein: CASRSRTSGRGLGGELFF.

The CDR3 coding sequence is TGTGCCAGCGGGGGGGCTACCTATAGGAGCTCCTACGAGCAGTACTTC. Translating it yields CASGGATYRSSYEQYF. The chain links TRBV6-6 to TRBJ2-7; a weak D match, TRBD2 (7 bases). Looked up from germline, CDR1 is MNHNY and CDR2 is SVGAGI (reference sequence). With 8 bases removed from V and 0 bases from J, the gap between germline ends came to 20 bases. CDR3 length: 16 amino acids.

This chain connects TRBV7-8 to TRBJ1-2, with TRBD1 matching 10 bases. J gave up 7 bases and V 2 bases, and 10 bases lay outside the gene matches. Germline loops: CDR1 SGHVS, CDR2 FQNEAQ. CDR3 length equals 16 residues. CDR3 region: CASSLSMRQGAGGYTF. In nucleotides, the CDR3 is TGTGCCAGCAGCTTAAGTATGCGACAGGGGGCTGGTGGCTACACCTTC.

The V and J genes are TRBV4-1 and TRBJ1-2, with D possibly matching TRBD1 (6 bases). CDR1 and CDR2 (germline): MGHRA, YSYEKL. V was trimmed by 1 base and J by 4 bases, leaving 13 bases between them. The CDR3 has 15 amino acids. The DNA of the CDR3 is TGCGCCAGCAGCCAAGCCGGGGGGCGACTCTATGGCTACACCTTC. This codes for CASSQAGGRLYGYTF.

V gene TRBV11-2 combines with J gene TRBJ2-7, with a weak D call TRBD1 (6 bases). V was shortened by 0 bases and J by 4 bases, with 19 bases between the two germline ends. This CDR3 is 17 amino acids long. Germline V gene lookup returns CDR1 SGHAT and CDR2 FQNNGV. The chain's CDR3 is CASSLEQVMQGLYEQYF. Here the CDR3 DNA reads TGTGCCAGCAGCTTAGAGCAAGTGATGCAGGGGTTGTACGAGCAGTACTTC.

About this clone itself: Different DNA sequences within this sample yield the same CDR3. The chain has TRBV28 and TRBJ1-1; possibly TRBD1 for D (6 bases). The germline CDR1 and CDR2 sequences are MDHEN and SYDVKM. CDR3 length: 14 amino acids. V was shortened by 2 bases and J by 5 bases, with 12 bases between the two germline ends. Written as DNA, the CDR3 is TGTGCCAGCAGTTTAGGCGGGGGGCGGACTGAAGCTTTCTTT. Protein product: CASSLGGGRTEAFF.

In DNA, the CDR3 is TGTGCCAGCAGCCTCTGGACAGGAAACTATGGCTACACCTTC. Translated, it gives CASSLWTGNYGYTF. This sequence joins TRBV7-2 and TRBJ1-2, with 7 bases matching TRBD1. Germline-derived CDR1 and CDR2 are SGHTA and FQGNSA. V dropped 5 bases and J dropped 2; count of bases not matched to a gene: 5. The CDR3 sequence is 14 residues long.

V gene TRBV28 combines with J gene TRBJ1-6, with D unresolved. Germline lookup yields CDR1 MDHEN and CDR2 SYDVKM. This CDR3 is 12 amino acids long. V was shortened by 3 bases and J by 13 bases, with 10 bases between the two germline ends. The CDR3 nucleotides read TGTGCCAGCAGTTTTAGAGGAGACCCCCTCCACTTT. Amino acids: CASSFRGDPLHF. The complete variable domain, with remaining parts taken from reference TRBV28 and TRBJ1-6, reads DVKVTQSSRYLVKRTGEKVFLECVQDMDHENMFWYRQDPGLGLRLIYFSYDVKMKEKGDIPEGYSVSREKKERFSLILESASTNQTSMYLCASSFRGDPLHFGNGTRLTVT.

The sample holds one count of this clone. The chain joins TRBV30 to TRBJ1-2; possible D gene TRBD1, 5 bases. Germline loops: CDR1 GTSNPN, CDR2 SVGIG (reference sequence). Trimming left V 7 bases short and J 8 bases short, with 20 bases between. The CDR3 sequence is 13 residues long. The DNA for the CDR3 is TGTGCCTACACTAAAACAGGACTCGGAGGCTACACCTTC. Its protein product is CAYTKTGLGGYTF.

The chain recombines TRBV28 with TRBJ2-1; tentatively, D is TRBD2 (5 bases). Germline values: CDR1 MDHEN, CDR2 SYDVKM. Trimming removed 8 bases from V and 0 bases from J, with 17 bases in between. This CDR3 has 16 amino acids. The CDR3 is CASASREGNSYNEQFF. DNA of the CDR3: TGTGCCAGCGCGAGTAGAGAGGGAAACTCCTACAATGAGCAGTTCTTC.

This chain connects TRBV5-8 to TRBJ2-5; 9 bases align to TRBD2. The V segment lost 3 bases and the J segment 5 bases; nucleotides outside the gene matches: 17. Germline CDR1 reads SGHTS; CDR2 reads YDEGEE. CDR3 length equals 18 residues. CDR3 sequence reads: CASSSGVGASGVGETQYF. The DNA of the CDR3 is TGTGCCAGCAGCTCGGGAGTCGGTGCTAGCGGGGTTGGCGAGACCCAGTACTTC. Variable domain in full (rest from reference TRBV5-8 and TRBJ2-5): EAGVTQSPTHLIKTRGQQATLRCSPISGHTSVYWYQQALGLGLQFLLWYDEGEERNRGNFPPRFSGRQFPNYSSELNVNALELEDSALYLCASSSGVGASGVGETQYFGPGTRLLVL.